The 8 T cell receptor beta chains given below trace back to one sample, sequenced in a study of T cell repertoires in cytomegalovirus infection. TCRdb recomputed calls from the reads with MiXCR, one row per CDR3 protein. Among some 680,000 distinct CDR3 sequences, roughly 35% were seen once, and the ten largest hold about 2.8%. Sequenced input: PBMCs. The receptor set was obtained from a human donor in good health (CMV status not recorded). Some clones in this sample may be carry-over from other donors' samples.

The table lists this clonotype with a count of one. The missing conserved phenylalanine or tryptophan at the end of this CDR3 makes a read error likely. Here the CDR3 DNA reads TGTGCCAGCAGTTTTTGGCGGGCGGGACTGCATGAGCAGTTCTTA. Amino acid sequence: CASSFWRAGLHEQFL. The chain uses TRBV28 and TRBJ2-1, with D perhaps TRBD2 (6 bases). Germline V gene sequence: CDR1 MDHEN, CDR2 SYDVKM. The CDR3 extends over 15 amino acids. Trimming took 3 bases from V and 8 from J, leaving 17 bases between them.

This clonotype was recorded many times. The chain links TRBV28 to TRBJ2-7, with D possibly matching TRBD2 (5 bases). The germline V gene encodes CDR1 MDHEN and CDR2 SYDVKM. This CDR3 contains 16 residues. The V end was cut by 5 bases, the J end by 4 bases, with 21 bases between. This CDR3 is CASSIPRVLAPYEQYF. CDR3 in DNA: TGTGCCAGCAGTATCCCCCGGGTGTTAGCGCCATACGAGCAGTACTTC.

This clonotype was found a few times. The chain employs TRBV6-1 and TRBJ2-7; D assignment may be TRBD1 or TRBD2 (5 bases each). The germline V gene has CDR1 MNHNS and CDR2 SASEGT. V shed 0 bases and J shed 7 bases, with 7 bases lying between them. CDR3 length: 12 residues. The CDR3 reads CASSEAGEEQYF. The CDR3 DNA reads TGTGCCAGCAGTGAAGCGGGGGAGGAGCAGTACTTC.

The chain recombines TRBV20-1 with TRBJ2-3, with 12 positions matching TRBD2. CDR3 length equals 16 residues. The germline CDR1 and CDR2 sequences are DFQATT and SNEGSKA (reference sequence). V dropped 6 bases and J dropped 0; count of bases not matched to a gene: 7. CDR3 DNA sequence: TGCAGTGCCCCGACTAGCGGGGGACCTAGCACAGATACGCAGTATTTT. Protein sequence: CSAPTSGGPSTDTQYF.

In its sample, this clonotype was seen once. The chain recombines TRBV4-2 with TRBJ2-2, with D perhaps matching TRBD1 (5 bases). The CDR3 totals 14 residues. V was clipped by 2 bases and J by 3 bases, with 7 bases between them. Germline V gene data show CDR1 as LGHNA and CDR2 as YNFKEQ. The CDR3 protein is CASSQKQDTGELFF. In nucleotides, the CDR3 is TGTGCCAGCAGCCAAAAACAGGACACCGGGGAGCTGTTTTTT.

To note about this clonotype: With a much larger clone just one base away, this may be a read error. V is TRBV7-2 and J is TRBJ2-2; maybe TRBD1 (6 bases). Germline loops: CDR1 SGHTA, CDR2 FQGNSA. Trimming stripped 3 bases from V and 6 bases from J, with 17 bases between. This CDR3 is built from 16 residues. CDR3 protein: CASSFDRGIWSGELFF. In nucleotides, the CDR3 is TGTGCCAGCAGCTTTGATAGGGGGATTTGGTCCGGGGAGCTGTTTTTT.

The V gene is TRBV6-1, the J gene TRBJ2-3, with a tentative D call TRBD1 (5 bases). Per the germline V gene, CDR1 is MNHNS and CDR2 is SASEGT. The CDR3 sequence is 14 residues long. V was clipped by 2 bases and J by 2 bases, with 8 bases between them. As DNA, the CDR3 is TGTGCCAGCAGTGAACGTGGGGCCACAGATACGCAGTATTTT. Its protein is CASSERGATDTQYF.

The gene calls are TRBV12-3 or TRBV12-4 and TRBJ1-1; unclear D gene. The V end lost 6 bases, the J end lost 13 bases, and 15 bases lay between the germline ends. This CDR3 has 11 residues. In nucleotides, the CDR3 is TGTGCCAGCAGCTACCATCAGGAGTGTTTCTTT. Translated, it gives CASSYHQECFF.